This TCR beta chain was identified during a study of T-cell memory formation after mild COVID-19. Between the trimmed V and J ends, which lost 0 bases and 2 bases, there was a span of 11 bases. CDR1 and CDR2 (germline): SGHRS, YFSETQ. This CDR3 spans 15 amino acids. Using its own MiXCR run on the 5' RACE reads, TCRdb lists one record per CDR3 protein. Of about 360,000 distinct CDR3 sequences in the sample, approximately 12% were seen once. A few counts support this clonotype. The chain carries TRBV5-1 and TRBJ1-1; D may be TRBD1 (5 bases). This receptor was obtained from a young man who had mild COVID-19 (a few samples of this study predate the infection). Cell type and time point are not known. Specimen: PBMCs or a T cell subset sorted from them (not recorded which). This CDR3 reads CASSLVSGPNTEAFF. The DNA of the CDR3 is TGCGCCAGCAGCTTGGTCTCGGGGCCTAACACTGAAGCTTTCTTT.